One sample yielded the 20 T cell receptor beta chains listed below, sequenced in a study of blood T cell repertoires in COVID-19. TCRdb's copy holds only in-frame clones and misses some; the assay was immunoSEQ multiplex PCR. There are about 120,000 clones in the sample; over 80% occur only once, and under 0.85% lies in the top ten. Sequencing used peripheral blood. These receptors were collected from a woman in her 70s with acute or convalescent COVID-19.

This clone appeared a single time. The chain carries TRBV10-3 and TRBJ2-7; D is perhaps TRBD2 (5 bases). Between the trimmed V and J ends, which lost 3 bases and 3 bases, there was a span of 12 bases. Germline V gene data show CDR1 as ENHRY and CDR2 as SYGVKD. This CDR3 is 14 amino acids long. CDR3 nucleotides: TGTGCCATCAGTGATGTACTAGTAAGCTACGAGCAGTACTTC. Translated, it gives CAISDVLVSYEQYF.

The CDR3, as DNA: TGTGCCAGCAGTTACGCCTCGGAGGCCTACGAGCAGTACTTC. Its protein product is CASSYASEAYEQYF. The V and J genes are TRBV6-5 and TRBJ2-7, with a tentative D call TRBD2 (5 bases). The CDR3 loop spans 14 amino acids. Trimming took 2 bases from V and 2 from J, leaving 10 bases between them. The germline V gene encodes CDR1 MNHEY and CDR2 SVGAGI.

V gene TRBV5-6 combines with J gene TRBJ1-4, with 7 bases aligning to TRBD1. The CDR3 is 14 amino acids. V gave up 4 bases and J gave up 6 bases; unmatched junction bases: 6. The V gene's germline CDR1 is SGHDT and CDR2 YYEEEE. CDR3 DNA: TGTGCCAGCAGCCCCGGGACAGAACATGAAAAACTGTTTTTT. It codes for CASSPGTEHEKLFF.

This sequence joins TRBV7-9 and TRBJ2-5, with D possibly being TRBD2 (6 bases). The CDR3 is made up of 16 amino acids. V gave up 5 bases and J gave up 0 bases, with 16 bases separating them. The germline CDR1 and CDR2 sequences are SEHNR and FQNEAQ (reference sequence). The CDR3 DNA sequence: TGTGCCAGCAGCCCGTACGGCGGGGAGTACCAAGAGACCCAGTACTTC. It is translated as CASSPYGGEYQETQYF.

In this sample, this clone turned up a few times. CDR3 in amino acids: CASSGLGRNEQFF. DNA of the CDR3: TGCGCCAGCAGCGGACTAGGCCGCAATGAGCAGTTCTTC. This chain links TRBV10-1 with TRBJ2-1; 7 bases fit TRBD2. Germline lookup yields CDR1 WNHNN and CDR2 SYGVQD (reference sequence). V dropped 6 bases and J dropped 6; count of bases not matched to a gene: 5. The CDR3 extends over 13 amino acids.

This sequence joins TRBV5-8 and TRBJ1-2; 8 positions agree with TRBD1. The germline CDR1 and CDR2 sequences are SGHTS and YDEGEE. V lost 1 base, J lost 0 bases, and 2 bases stayed unmatched. The CDR3 consists of 15 residues. The CDR3 bases are TGTGCCAGCAGCTTGCAGGGGGCGCCTAACTATGGCTACACCTTC. It translates to CASSLQGAPNYGYTF.

The rearrangement links TRBV27 to TRBJ2-7, with TRBD1 identical over 9 bases. Looked up from germline, CDR1 is MNHEY and CDR2 is SMNVEV (reference sequence). The CDR3 is 16 residues long. After removal of 5 bases from V and 5 bases from J, the junction contained 13 bases not matched to a gene. CDR3 nucleotides: TGTGCCAGCAGTCTCAGACAGGGGGGCATCGGCCACGAGCAGTACTTC. Protein: CASSLRQGGIGHEQYF.

V is TRBV6-5 and J is TRBJ2-7, with TRBD1 matching over 7 bases. This CDR3 contains 14 residues. Germline values: CDR1 MNHEY, CDR2 SVGAGI. V shed 6 bases and J 2 bases; nucleotides not matched to a gene: 7. In DNA form, the CDR3 reads TGTGCCAGCAGGAGGGGGACAGCCCCCTACGAGCAGTACTTC. Protein sequence: CASRRGTAPYEQYF.

This rearrangement joins TRBV19 to TRBJ1-1; TRBD1 is a possible D gene (5 bases). V lost 6 bases, J lost 4 bases, and 12 bases lay in between. This CDR3 region has 13 residues. Germline CDR1 LNHDA, CDR2 SQIVND (reference sequence). The CDR3 sequence: CASSAGRGTEAFF. CDR3 DNA sequence: TGTGCCAGTAGCGCGGGACGGGGCACTGAAGCTTTCTTT. The full variable domain, its missing parts supplied by reference TRBV19 and TRBJ1-1, is DGGITQSPKYLFRKEGQNVTLSCEQNLNHDAMYWYRQDPGQGLRLIYYSQIVNDFQKGDIAEGYSVSREKKESFPLTVTSAQKNPTAFYLCASSAGRGTEAFFGQGTRLTVV.

This clone has a single count. The chain uses TRBV2 and TRBJ2-1; TRBD2 might be the D (7 bases). Trimming cost V 4 bases and J 7 bases, with 14 bases left between them. In germline, CDR1 is SNHLY, CDR2 FYNNEI. There are 14 residues in the CDR3. The CDR3 loop reads CASSGFGGPNEQFF. The CDR3, as DNA: TGTGCCAGCAGTGGGTTCGGGGGGCCGAATGAGCAGTTCTTC. The full variable domain, completed using reference TRBV2 and TRBJ2-1, is EPEVTQTPSHQVTQMGQEVILRCVPISNHLYFYWYRQILGQKVEFLVSFYNNEISEKSEIFDDQFSVERPDGSNFTLKIRSTKLEDSAMYFCASSGFGGPNEQFFGPGTRLTVL.

The chain employs TRBV12-3 or TRBV12-4 and TRBJ1-6, with 9 bases matching TRBD1. Trimming cost V 7 bases and J 10 bases; bases outside gene matches: 5. The CDR3 contains 13 residues. CDR3 residues: CASKGQGGSPLHF. CDR3 DNA sequence: TGTGCCAGCAAGGGACAGGGTGGCTCACCCCTCCACTTT.

This chain uses TRBV5-1 with TRBJ2-1; TRBD2 matches 14 bases. There are 15 residues in the CDR3. V was clipped by 4 bases and J by 10 bases; unmatched bases: 7. Germline CDR1 is SGHRS and CDR2 is YFSETQ. Here the CDR3 reads CASSTGLAGGREQFF. CDR3 DNA sequence: TGCGCCAGCAGCACAGGACTAGCGGGGGGTAGGGAGCAGTTCTTC.

There are a few counts of this clone. V is TRBV19 and J is TRBJ1-1; 8 nucleotides match TRBD1. Germline trimming cut 8 bases from V and 3 bases from J; bases unmatched to any gene: 14. This CDR3 contains 16 residues. Germline lookup yields CDR1 LNHDA and CDR2 SQIVND (reference sequence). The CDR3 nucleotides read TGTGCCAGTGCCGTCGCAGGGGGCAGTTTATACACTGAAGCTTTCTTT. This codes for CASAVAGGSLYTEAFF.

This clone was seen only once. The rearrangement links TRBV6-1 to TRBJ2-7; 8 positions agree with TRBD1. This CDR3 is 14 amino acids long. Germline trimming cut 5 bases from V and 0 bases from J; bases unmatched to any gene: 3. CDR1 is MNHNS and CDR2 is SASEGT in the germline V gene. CDR3 DNA: TGTGCCAGCAGTCGGACAGGGAGCTCCTACGAGCAGTACTTC. Encoded protein: CASSRTGSSYEQYF.

This sequence joins TRBV5-1 and TRBJ2-7, with 10 nucleotides matching TRBD1. V lost 3 bases, J lost 5 bases, and 5 bases stayed unmatched. Looked up from germline, CDR1 is SGHRS and CDR2 is YFSETQ. The CDR3 totals 14 residues. Written as DNA, the CDR3 is TGCGCCAGCAGCTGGGGGGACAGGGGAAACGAGCAGTACTTC. Residues: CASSWGDRGNEQYF. The full variable domain, with the rest looked up from reference TRBV5-1 and TRBJ2-7, is KAGVTQTPRYLIKTRGQQVTLSCSPISGHRSVSWYQQTPGQGLQFLFEYFSETQRNKGNFPGRFSGRQFSNSRSEMNVSTLELGDSALYLCASSWGDRGNEQYFGPGTRLTVT.

The chain links TRBV4-1 to TRBJ2-3, with 7 positions matching TRBD2. Germline V lookup: CDR1 MGHRA, CDR2 YSYEKL. Trimming cost V 1 base and J 3 bases; bases outside gene matches: 10. This CDR3 contains 17 residues. The CDR3 here is CASSQGGPGGNTDTQYF. The CDR3 coding sequence is TGCGCCAGCAGCCAAGGTGGGCCGGGGGGTAATACAGATACGCAGTATTTT.

This CDR3 reads CASSDEREYEQYF. CDR3 bases: TGTGCCAGCAGTGACGAGCGGGAGTACGAGCAGTACTTC. The J gene is TRBJ2-7, the V gene TRBV6-6; TRBD2 aligns across 8 bases. This CDR3 contains 13 residues. CDR1 and CDR2 (germline): MNHNY, SVGAGI (reference sequence). The ends lost 5 bases at V and 4 bases at J; junction bases unmatched: 4.

This sequence joins TRBV7-8 and TRBJ1-5; D may be TRBD1 (6 bases). The germline V gene encodes CDR1 SGHVS and CDR2 FQNEAQ. Trimming took 1 base from V and 5 from J, leaving 18 bases between them. CDR3 length: 17 amino acids. CDR3 region: CASSLDRRARGHQPQHF. CDR3 bases: TGTGCCAGCAGCTTAGACCGCAGGGCCAGGGGCCATCAGCCCCAGCATTTT.

The chain uses TRBV6-5 and TRBJ1-3; D not certain. V lost 5 bases, J lost 0 bases, and 11 bases lay in between. The CDR3 totals 15 residues. Germline V lookup: CDR1 MNHEY, CDR2 SVGAGI. The CDR3 bases are TGTGCCAGCAGTCTAGTTCCGCTCTCTGGAAACACCATATATTTT. It specifies CASSLVPLSGNTIYF.

The chain has TRBV7-6 and TRBJ2-3, with 10 bases fitting TRBD2. The CDR3 covers 16 residues. CDR1 is SGHVS and CDR2 is FNYEAQ in the germline V gene. The V and J ends lost 5 bases and 5 bases, in that order; junction bases with no gene match: 10. This CDR3 reads CASSAPTSGEKDTQYF. The DNA of the CDR3 is TGTGCCAGCAGCGCCCCCACTAGCGGGGAAAAAGATACGCAGTATTTT.